Presented here are 30 T cell receptor beta chains from one specimen sequenced in a study of tumor and adjacent non-tumor tissue in lung cancer. TCRbeta libraries were built with three rounds of nested PCR, modified from ARM-PCR. TCRdb independently ran MiXCR on the multiplex PCR reads; one entry per CDR3 protein. The sample has around 75,000 distinct CDR3 sequences, around 70% seen once. RNA was extracted from bulk tissue without any cell sorting. The normal lung tissue was taken more than 3 cm from the tumor edge. Input material: distant non-tumor lung tissue. All receptors come from a woman aged 45-65 years with non-small cell lung cancer.

In the case of this clonotype: The germline gene is not matched at one end of the junction; a read error may be the cause. The chain couples TRBV6-2 or TRBV6-3 to TRBJ2-1; 8 bases line up with TRBD2. Per the germline V gene, CDR1 is MNHEY and CDR2 is SVGEGT. The CDR3 has 14 amino acids. For the CDR3, the DNA is TGTGCCAGCAGGGGACTAGGAGCTTACAATCAGCAGTTCTTC. It translates to CASRGLGAYNQQFF.

Concerning this clonotype: One junction end disagrees with the germline gene, perhaps due to a read error. The chain joins TRBV29-1 to TRBJ2-1; TRBD1 is a possible D gene (5 bases). In germline, CDR1 is SQVTM, CDR2 ANQGSEA. The CDR3 runs to 15 residues. CDR3 in DNA: TGCAGTGTTGCATCCGTGCGGACATTAAGCAATGAGCAGTTCTTT. The encoded protein is CSVASVRTLSNEQFF.

In its sample, this clonotype was seen a few times. The chain couples TRBV28 to TRBJ1-5, with D maybe TRBD1 (5 bases). There are 18 residues in the CDR3. V lost 6 bases, J lost 0 bases, and 21 bases lay in between. Per the germline V gene, CDR1 is MDHEN and CDR2 is SYDVKM. The CDR3 is CASSAEGKRVNSNQPQHF. In DNA form, the CDR3 reads TGTGCCAGCAGCGCAGAGGGGAAACGGGTAAATAGCAATCAGCCCCAGCATTTT.

With regard to this clonotype: One end of the junction does not line up with germline, which may come from a read error. This rearrangement joins TRBV11-1 to TRBJ2-3, with 13 positions matching TRBD2. This CDR3 region has 17 residues. Per the germline V gene, CDR1 is SGHAT and CDR2 is FQDESV (reference sequence). CDR3 in DNA: TGTGCTAGCAGCTTCGGACTAGCGGGAGTGTCCACAGATACGCAGTATTTT. This sequence encodes CASSFGLAGVSTDTQYF. The variable domain in full, completed from reference TRBV11-1 and TRBJ2-3, reads EAEVAQSPRYKITEKSQAVAFWCDPISGHATLYWYRQILGQGPELLVQFQDESVVDDSQLPKDRFSAERLKGVDSTLKIQPAELGDSAMYLCASSFGLAGVSTDTQYFGPGTRLTVL.

As for this clonotype: This may be a read error, as it is one base from a much larger clone. The chain carries TRBV12-3 or TRBV12-4 and TRBJ2-1, with D tentatively TRBD2 (6 bases). The V end was cut by 5 bases, the J end by 2 bases, with 22 bases between. The CDR3 runs 18 residues. CDR3 region: CASSPRPGSSEAYNEQFF. CDR3 DNA: TGTGCCAGCAGTCCCCGGCCCGGGAGTAGCGAGGCCTACAATGAGCAGTTCTTC.

This clonotype rates as medium-sized. This chain connects TRBV6-1 to TRBJ2-1; D possibly corresponds to TRBD2 (6 bases). The CDR3 consists of 14 residues. CDR1 MNHNS and CDR2 SASEGT come from the germline V gene. The V and J ends lost 5 bases and 8 bases respectively, with 16 bases between them. CDR3 amino acids: CASSLVGSVHEQFF. CDR3 coding DNA: TGTGCCAGCAGTTTAGTCGGGAGTGTTCATGAGCAGTTCTTC.

This clonotype was counted only a few times. Sequence at one end of the junction differs from germline and may be a read error. This chain connects TRBV28 to TRBJ1-2; no firm D call. This CDR3 comprises 13 residues. In germline, CDR1 is MDHEN, CDR2 SYDVKM. The CDR3 region is CTSSLTGFFGYIF. The CDR3 region has the DNA TGTACCAGCAGTTTAACGGGTTTCTTTGGCTACATCTTC.

This clonotype was observed once. The chain combines TRBV20-1 with TRBJ1-5; 12 positions match TRBD1. This CDR3 has 17 residues. The germline CDR1 and CDR2 sequences are DFQATT and SNEGSKA (reference sequence). Trimming removed 5 bases from V and 3 bases from J; junction bases left unmatched: 11. CDR3 sequence (DNA): TGCAGTGCTGCTGGGACAGGGGGCGTCTTGACCAATCAGCCCCAGCATTTT. Its translation is CSAAGTGGVLTNQPQHF.

A remark on this clonotype: A read error may produce the germline difference seen at one junction end. V usage is TRBV11-2 and J usage is TRBJ2-1; no reliable D call. CDR3 size: 15 residues. Germline-derived CDR1 and CDR2 are SGHAT and FQNNGV. The CDR3 here is CTSSLSTMGYNEQFF. The CDR3 bases are TGTACCAGCAGCTTATCCACGATGGGGTACAATGAGCAGTTCTTC.

Turning to this clonotype: This likely comes from a read error, as the CDR3 has no conserved phenylalanine or tryptophan at its end. The chain has TRBV11-2 and TRBJ2-1; TRBD2 agrees at 11 bases. This CDR3 is 16 amino acids long. Germline values: CDR1 SGHAT, CDR2 FQNNGV. V lost 5 bases, J lost 5 bases, and 8 bases stayed unmatched. The CDR3 region is CASSRLVLAGDNEQFS. DNA for the CDR3: TGTGCCAGCAGCCGGCTGGTACTAGCGGGGGACAATGAGCAGTTCTCC.

This clonotype was detected ten times or more. The chain joins TRBV4-2 to TRBJ2-6; D is tentatively TRBD1 or TRBD2 (5 bases each). The germline V gene encodes CDR1 LGHNA and CDR2 YNFKEQ. CDR3 length: 16 residues. Trimming pared 4 bases from V and 0 bases from J, leaving 10 bases between. CDR3 residues: CASSPGTRSGANVLTF. The CDR3 DNA is TGTGCCAGCAGCCCCGGGACCCGCTCTGGGGCCAACGTCCTGACTTTC.

This chain joins TRBV6-1 and TRBJ1-1, with D tentatively TRBD1 (6 bases). The CDR3 sequence is 14 residues long. CDR1 is MNHNS and CDR2 is SASEGT in the germline V gene. V was clipped by 5 bases and J by 10 bases, with 20 bases between them. The CDR3 DNA reads TGTGCCAGCAGTAGTGGGGGGCGCAGCTATGGAGCTTTCTTT. This encodes CASSSGGRSYGAFF.

A note on this clonotype: A clone one base away is much larger, so this may be a read error. The CDR3 ends on some other residue instead of the conserved phenylalanine or tryptophan, so this is likely a read error. This chain uses TRBV28 with TRBJ2-7; 9 bases are shared with TRBD1. CDR1 is MDHEN and CDR2 is SYDVKM in the germline V gene. The CDR3 runs to 15 residues. V shed 6 bases and J 7 bases; nucleotides not matched to a gene: 13. CDR3 in amino acids: CASSTADRGRWEQYL. CDR3 coding DNA: TGTGCCAGCAGCACCGCGGACAGGGGTCGTTGGGAGCAGTACTTA.

About this clonotype: One end of the junction varies from germline; a read error may be responsible. This rearrangement joins TRBV6-1 to TRBJ2-1; D is undetermined. CDR3 length: 15 amino acids. Germline V gives CDR1 MNHNS, CDR2 SASEGT. CDR3 protein: CASNEGVAPSNEQFF. For the CDR3, the DNA is TGTGCCAGCAATGAAGGTGTCGCACCGAGCAATGAGCAGTTCTTC.

Concerning this clonotype: Sequence at one end of the junction differs from germline and may be a read error. The gene calls are TRBV12-3 or TRBV12-4 and TRBJ2-3; the D is unclear. This CDR3 spans 15 amino acids. The CDR3 DNA sequence: TGTGCCGGCAGTTTAGAGGCACTAAGCATAGATACGCAGTATTTT. This sequence encodes CAGSLEALSIDTQYF.

About this clonotype: One end of the junction fails to match germline, which may point to a read error. V usage is TRBV14 and J usage is TRBJ2-3; D is perhaps TRBD2 (5 bases). The length of the CDR3 is 16 residues. CDR1 and CDR2 (germline): SGHDN, FVKESK. CDR3 sequence (DNA): TGTGCCAGCAGCCAAGAAACTAGAGGGCGTTCAGATACGCGGTATTTT. Its protein is CASSQETRGRSDTRYF.

A single count supports this clonotype. With a much larger clone just one base away, this may be a read error. This rearrangement joins TRBV28 to TRBJ1-1; 7 bases align to TRBD1. The germline V gene encodes CDR1 MDHEN and CDR2 SYDVKM. This CDR3 is 13 amino acids long. The DNA for the CDR3 is TGTGTCAGCAGGACAGGCCGGAACACTGAAGCTTTCTTT. This codes for CVSRTGRNTEAFF. The full variable domain, its missing parts supplied by reference TRBV28 and TRBJ1-1, is DVKVTQSSRYLVKRTGEKVFLECVQDMDHENMFWYRQDPGLGLRLIYFSYDVKMKEKGDIPEGYSVSREKKERFSLILESASTNQTSMYLCVSRTGRNTEAFFGQGTRLTVV.

Only a few counts were recorded for this clonotype. A much larger clonotype is one base distant, so this may be a read error. The V and J genes are TRBV29-1 and TRBJ2-1; tentative D call: TRBD2 (6 bases). The CDR3 totals 14 residues. CDR1 and CDR2 from the germline V gene are SQVTM and ANQGSEA. The V end was cut by 8 bases, the J end by 1 base, with 15 bases between. The CDR3 here is CSSGGAGSYNEQFF. Written as DNA, the CDR3 is TGCAGCTCGGGCGGGGCAGGGTCCTACAATGAGCAGTTCTTC.

To note about this clonotype: One junction end does not reproduce the germline sequence, and a read error may be involved. The chain has TRBV20-1 and TRBJ2-5; no clear D. This CDR3 region has 10 residues. The V gene's germline CDR1 is DFQATT and CDR2 SNEGSKA (reference sequence). Here the CDR3 DNA reads TGCAATGCTGGCGGCGCGACCCAGTACTTC. As protein: CNAGGATQYF.

Points on this clonotype: This clone may be a read error of a much larger clone one base away. V usage is TRBV29-1 and J usage is TRBJ1-1, with D possibly matching TRBD1 (5 bases). This CDR3 is 13 amino acids long. CDR1 SQVTM and CDR2 ANQGSEA come from the germline V gene. The CDR3 DNA follows: TGCAACGTGGGACGGTCCATGAACACTGAAGCTTTCTTT. It specifies CNVGRSMNTEAFF. Filled out from reference TRBV29-1 and TRBJ1-1, the complete variable domain reads SAVISQKPSRDICQRGTSLTIQCQVDSQVTMMFWYRQQPGQSLTLIATANQGSEATYESGFVIDKFPISRPNLTFSTLTVSNMSPEDSSIYLCNVGRSMNTEAFFGQGTRLTVV.

This clonotype came up a few times. The chain employs TRBV6-2 or TRBV6-3 and TRBJ2-1; D remains unclear. From germline, CDR1 is MNHEY and CDR2 SVGEGT. The CDR3 length is 13 residues. The CDR3 DNA reads TGTGCAATCGGAGACGTGGTGGACGGTGAGCAGTTCTTC. It encodes CAIGDVVDGEQFF.

Details on this clonotype: Germline is not matched at one junction end, which may reflect a read error. The rearrangement uses TRBV20-1 and TRBJ1-4; D is uncertain. The CDR3 totals 12 residues. Germline CDR1 and CDR2: DFQATT and SNEGSKA (reference sequence). CDR3 DNA sequence: TGCAGTGCTAACGTCCGAAATGGAAAACTGTCTTTT. Translating gives CSANVRNGKLSF.

With respect to this clonotype: A read error is possible here, since a much larger clone lies one base away. This sequence joins TRBV20-1 and TRBJ2-4; no definite D call. The V end lost 7 bases, the J end lost 2 bases, and 12 bases lay between the germline ends. CDR3 length: 13 residues. Germline V gene data show CDR1 as DFQATT and CDR2 as SNEGSKA (reference sequence). DNA for the CDR3: TGCAGTGTTTGGGTCGGGTCCAAAAACATTCAGTACTTC. Translation: CSVWVGSKNIQYF.

The chain is built from TRBV14 and TRBJ2-5; 7 bases are a match to TRBD2. Per the germline V gene, CDR1 is SGHDN and CDR2 is FVKESK. The junction had 4 bases not matched to a gene; V was cut back by 3 bases and J by 3 bases. The CDR3 contains 14 residues. This chain's CDR3 is CASSHIGLEETQYF. The CDR3 DNA follows: TGTGCCAGCAGCCATATAGGACTAGAAGAGACCCAGTACTTC.

The chain couples TRBV4-3 to TRBJ2-7; 12 bases align to TRBD2. V dropped 4 bases and J dropped 6; count of bases not matched to a gene: 7. Germline V lookup: CDR1 LGHNA, CDR2 YSLEER. The CDR3 totals 15 residues. CDR3 region: CASSPRLAGVSEQYF. The CDR3 coding sequence is TGCGCCAGCAGCCCCCGACTAGCGGGAGTTTCCGAGCAGTACTTC.

Only a few counts were recorded for this clonotype. This may come from a read error, since a much larger clone is one base off. The rearrangement links TRBV20-1 to TRBJ2-5, with a possible D match to TRBD2 (5 bases). The CDR3 is 13 amino acids. Germline CDR1 and CDR2: DFQATT and SNEGSKA (reference sequence). For the CDR3, the DNA is TGCAGTGCTGCACTTCATTTCGGGGAGACCCACTACTTC. Translation gives CSAALHFGETHYF.

A word on this clonotype: This CDR3 fails to terminate in the conserved phenylalanine or tryptophan, so it likely reflects a read error. V usage is TRBV6-2 or TRBV6-3 and J usage is TRBJ1-5, with no clear D. CDR1 and CDR2 (germline): MNHEY, SVGEGT. V lost 4 bases and J 4 bases, leaving 29 bases between the germline ends. The CDR3 has 20 residues. This CDR3 is CASSFEFVVHVSGLNQPQHL. CDR3 DNA sequence: TGTGCCAGCAGTTTCGAATTTGTGGTACATGTCAGCGGTCTTAATCAGCCCCAGCATCTT.

Worth noting for this clonotype: Germline is not matched at one junction end, which may reflect a read error. The gene calls are TRBV20-1 and TRBJ2-7; 7 bases are shared with TRBD2. CDR1 and CDR2 (germline): DFQATT, SNEGSKA (reference sequence). The CDR3 consists of 13 residues. CDR3 sequence reads: CGLDGRTDYEQYF. In nucleotides, the CDR3 is TGTGGCCTCGACGGGAGGACGGACTACGAGCAGTACTTC.

The sample holds many counts of this clonotype. The rearrangement links TRBV6-6 to TRBJ1-3, with a tentative D call TRBD1 (5 bases). This CDR3 region has 16 residues. V lost 0 bases to trimming and J lost 6 bases, with 15 bases between them. Germline V CDR1 and CDR2: MNHNY, SVGAGI (reference sequence). The CDR3 here is CASSYSFTGRENTIYF. The CDR3 DNA sequence: TGTGCCAGCAGTTACTCGTTTACAGGACGGGAAAACACCATATATTTT.

In the case of this clonotype: A much larger clone sits a single nucleotide away, making a read error possible. The chain employs TRBV6-1 and TRBJ2-7, with 8 bases identical to TRBD1. From germline, CDR1 is MNHNS and CDR2 SASEGT. After removal of 8 bases from V and 2 bases from J, the junction contained 5 bases not matched to a gene. The CDR3 covers 13 residues. CDR3 loop: CASGTGSTYEQYF. The CDR3 bases are TGTGCCAGCGGGACAGGATCTACCTACGAGCAGTACTTC.